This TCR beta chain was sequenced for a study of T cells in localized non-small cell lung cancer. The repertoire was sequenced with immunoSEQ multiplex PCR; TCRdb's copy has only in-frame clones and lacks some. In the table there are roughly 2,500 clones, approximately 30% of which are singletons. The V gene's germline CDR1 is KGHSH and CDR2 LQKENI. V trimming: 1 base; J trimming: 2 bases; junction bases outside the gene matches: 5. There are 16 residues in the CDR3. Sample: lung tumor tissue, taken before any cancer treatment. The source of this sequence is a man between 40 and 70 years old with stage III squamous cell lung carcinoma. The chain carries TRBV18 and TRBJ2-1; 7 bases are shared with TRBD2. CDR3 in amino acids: CASSPLSSGTYNEQFF. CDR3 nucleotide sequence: TGTGCCAGCTCACCACTCTCTAGCGGAACCTACAATGAGCAGTTCTTC. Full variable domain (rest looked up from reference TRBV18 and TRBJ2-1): NAGVMQNPRHLVRRRGQEARLRCSPMKGHSHVYWYRQLPEEGLKFMVYLQKENIIDESGMPKERFSAEFPKEGPSILRIQQVVRGDSAAYFCASSPLSSGTYNEQFFGPGTRLTVL.